These T cell receptor beta chains were read from a single sample in a study of cytomegalovirus exposure and HLA in healthy donors. Assay used: immunoSEQ multiplex PCR; TCRdb lists only in-frame clones, some missing. The sample lists 170,000 or so clones, 70% to 80% occurring once. Input material: PBMCs. These receptors were collected from a woman aged 60-70 years in good health and CMV-seropositive. The CDR3 runs from the conserved cysteine through the conserved F or W. D genes are given only for firm matches. The size field is filled for only some rows; it gives once, few, many or a size class.

TGTGCCAGCTCACCAGAAGGAGGTGAAGCTTTCTTT | CASSPEGGEAFF | NA | 12 | NA | TRBJ1-1 | TRBV18
TGTGCCAGCCCACCTGGCCGACAGGGCCCAACTAATGAAAAACTGTTTTTT | CASPPGRQGPTNEKLFF | TRBD1 | 17 | once | TRBJ1-4 | TRBV28
TGTGCCAGCAGCCGACGCTGGGGGCGGGGGGAAAGCACAGATACGCAGTATTTT | CASSRRWGRGESTDTQYF | TRBD2 | 18 | NA | TRBJ2-3 | TRBV28
TGTGCCAGCAGCGCTGGTCTAGCGGGGTTGTCGTACTTC | CASSAGLAGLSYF | TRBD2 | 13 | NA | TRBJ2-7 | TRBV7-9
TGTGCCTGGAAGAAGACAGAACAGAATTCACCCCTCCACTTT | CAWKKTEQNSPLHF | NA | 14 | NA | TRBJ1-6 | TRBV30
TGTGCCAGCAGTTTATTCGGGGGGCGGAACACTGAAGCTTTCTTT | CASSLFGGRNTEAFF | NA | 15 | NA | TRBJ1-1 | TRBV27
TGTGCCAGTGGGGTAGCGGCCACAGATACGCAGTATTTT | CASGVAATDTQYF | NA | 13 | few | TRBJ2-3 | TRBV19
TGTGCCAGCAGCAAAATCCAGCGGGGGGCCAATCGGAGTGAGCAGTTCTTC | CASSKIQRGANRSEQFF | NA | 17 | NA | TRBJ2-1 | TRBV21-1
TGTGCCAGCATTAAGAGGGGGATACAAGAGACCCAGTACTTC | CASIKRGIQETQYF | NA | 14 | NA | TRBJ2-5 | TRBV6-1
TGTGCCAGCAGCCCCCTCGGGCTAGCGGTCGTTAGTGAGCAGTTCTTC | CASSPLGLAVVSEQFF | TRBD2 | 16 | NA | TRBJ2-1 | TRBV7-9
TGTGCCTGGAGCAGGAACACTGAAGCTTTCTTT | CAWSRNTEAFF | NA | 11 | NA | TRBJ1-1 | TRBV30
TGCGCCAGCACTAAAACTAGCCCCCGAGACAATGAGCAGTTCTTC | CASTKTSPRDNEQFF | NA | 15 | NA | TRBJ2-1 | TRBV5-1
TGCAGCGTTGACCAGGGTGCGAGAAACACTGAAGCTTTCTTT | CSVDQGARNTEAFF | NA | 14 | NA | TRBJ1-1 | TRBV29-1
TGTGCCAGCAGTGAATCCCACACAGATACGCAGTATTTT | CASSESHTDTQYF | NA | 13 | few | TRBJ2-3 | TRBV25-1
TGTGCCAGCAGCTCCAACAGGGCCGCTGAAAAACTGTTTTTT | CASSSNRAAEKLFF | NA | 14 | NA | TRBJ1-4 | TRBV7-2